Below, 27 T cell receptor beta chains from the same sample are listed, as sequenced in a study of beta chain features in type 1 diabetes. TCRB transcripts that were expressed got sequenced, as all of the isolated RNA had been reverse transcribed. Only in-frame clones appear in the TCRdb table, and some are missing; sequencing was by immunoSEQ multiplex PCR. The data show roughly 170,000 clones, around an eighth seen once. Sequencing was performed on central memory CD4+ T cells from blood. The source of these receptors is a woman under 30 in good health.

This clone has only a few counts. The DNA of the CDR3 is TGCAGCGTTGTCTCGGGTTTCGCCTACAATGAGCAGTTCTTC. This codes for CSVVSGFAYNEQFF. The chain has TRBV29-1 and TRBJ2-1, with D uncertain. The CDR3 contains 14 residues. V was trimmed by 4 bases and J by 2 bases, leaving 12 bases between them. The germline gives CDR1 SQVTM, CDR2 ANQGSEA.

This clone has more than one count but fewer than ten. The chain combines TRBV7-8 with TRBJ2-1; D gene unclear. Germline V gives CDR1 SGHVS, CDR2 FQNEAQ. CDR3 length equals 15 residues. V lost 3 bases, J lost 0 bases, and 9 bases lay in between. As DNA, the CDR3 is TGTGCCAGCAGCTTTAGCCGGAGCTCCTACAATGAGCAGTTCTTC. Translated: CASSFSRSSYNEQFF. Combining the CDR3 with reference TRBV7-8 and TRBJ2-1 gives the whole variable domain GAGVSQSPRYKVAKRGQDVALRCDPISGHVSLFWYQQALGQGPEFLTYFQNEAQLDKSGLPSDRFFAERPEGSVSTLKIQRTQQEDSAVYLCASSFSRSSYNEQFFGPGTRLTVL.

The V call is TRBV30, the J call TRBJ1-4, with TRBD1 matching 9 bases. The CDR3 has 15 amino acids. The ends lost 1 base at V and 5 bases at J; junction bases unmatched: 5. In germline, CDR1 is GTSNPN, CDR2 SVGIG (reference sequence). The CDR3 loop reads CAWSGPQGANEKLFF. CDR3 nucleotides: TGTGCCTGGAGTGGACCACAGGGGGCGAATGAAAAACTGTTTTTT.

In its sample, this clone was seen a few times. V gene TRBV6-5 combines with J gene TRBJ2-7, with 9 bases lining up with TRBD2. CDR3 length: 15 amino acids. J lost 4 bases, V lost 5 bases, and 9 bases had no gene match. Germline CDR1 is MNHEY and CDR2 is SVGAGI. CDR3 protein: CASSAGGTSRYEQYF. The CDR3 region has the DNA TGTGCCAGCAGTGCCGGAGGGACTAGCAGGTACGAGCAGTACTTC.

This clone was counted once. It differs at one base from a far larger clone, so likely a read error. V usage is TRBV5-1 and J usage is TRBJ2-1; maybe TRBD2 (6 bases). The germline CDR1 and CDR2 sequences are SGHRS and YFSETQ. V lost 0 bases to trimming and J lost 7 bases, with 14 bases between them. CDR3 length: 15 amino acids. CDR3 nucleotide sequence: TGCGCCAGCAGCTTGGGGGGCGGGAACTTTAATGAGCAGTTCTTC. It translates to CASSLGGGNFNEQFF.

This clone was recorded many times. This chain uses TRBV14 with TRBJ2-2, with 8 bases aligning to TRBD2. Looked up from germline, CDR1 is SGHDN and CDR2 is FVKESK. The CDR3 runs 16 residues. The V gene end was trimmed by 3 bases and the J gene end by 5 bases; junction bases not matched to a gene: 8. The CDR3 nucleotides read TGTGCCAGCAGCCAGAAAGCGGGAGTAGATACCGGGGAGCTGTTTTTT. Amino acid sequence: CASSQKAGVDTGELFF. Full variable domain (rest looked up from reference TRBV14 and TRBJ2-2): EAGVTQFPSHSVIEKGQTVTLRCDPISGHDNLYWYRRVMGKEIKFLLHFVKESKQDESGMPNNRFLAERTGGTYSTLKVQPAELEDSGVYFCASSQKAGVDTGELFFGEGSRLTVL.

The rearrangement uses TRBV15 and TRBJ1-1, with D perhaps matching TRBD1 (5 bases). The CDR3 has 15 residues. Germline V CDR1 and CDR2: LNHNV, YYDKDF (reference sequence). V lost 0 bases, J lost 0 bases, and 8 bases lay in between. CDR3 nucleotide sequence: TGTGCCACCAGCAGAGAAGGCAGGGTGAACACTGAAGCTTTCTTT. Its translation is CATSREGRVNTEAFF.

This clone was seen more than once but under ten times. This chain joins TRBV7-8 and TRBJ2-7; TRBD2 is a possible D gene (5 bases). This CDR3 spans 15 amino acids. Trimming pared 0 bases from V and 0 bases from J, leaving 9 bases between. Germline lookup yields CDR1 SGHVS and CDR2 FQNEAQ. The CDR3 DNA reads as TGTGCCAGCAGCTTAGCCGGGGTCCTCTCCTACGAGCAGTACTTC. Translation gives CASSLAGVLSYEQYF.

The V gene is TRBV5-1, the J gene TRBJ2-5, with 8 bases identical to TRBD1. This CDR3 comprises 12 residues. The germline V gene encodes CDR1 SGHRS and CDR2 YFSETQ. V lost 9 bases, J lost 2 bases, and 3 bases stayed unmatched. The DNA of the CDR3 is TGCGCCACCAGGGACAGGCAAGAGACCCAGTACTTC. Protein sequence: CATRDRQETQYF.

In its sample, this clone was seen a few times. J is TRBJ1-4 and V is TRBV2; D unresolved. The CDR3 extends over 11 amino acids. Germline-derived CDR1 and CDR2 are SNHLY and FYNNEI. The V end was cut by 7 bases, the J end by 8 bases, with 8 bases between. In nucleotides, the CDR3 is TGTGCCAGCACACTGGAGGAAAAACTGTTTTTT. Amino acid sequence: CASTLEEKLFF.

This rearrangement joins TRBV14 to TRBJ2-2; D not certain. V was trimmed by 4 bases and J by 7 bases, leaving 16 bases between them. The CDR3 length is 15 residues. Germline loops: CDR1 SGHDN, CDR2 FVKESK. The CDR3 region has the DNA TGTGCCAGCAGCCGCAGACACGGCCCGGACGGGGAGCTGTTTTTT. Translated: CASSRRHGPDGELFF.

This sequence joins TRBV6-5 and TRBJ2-2; 9 bases align to TRBD2. Germline V gene lookup returns CDR1 MNHEY and CDR2 SVGAGI. V lost 8 bases, J lost 5 bases, and 9 bases stayed unmatched. CDR3 length equals 15 residues. The CDR3 DNA sequence: TGTGCCAGCGTGCAAAGAGCGGGAGGTACCGGGGAGCTGTTTTTT. As protein: CASVQRAGGTGELFF.

The rearrangement uses TRBV19 and TRBJ1-4; 7 bases are shared with TRBD1. V was clipped by 6 bases and J by 5 bases; unmatched bases: 9. CDR3 length: 15 residues. Per the germline V gene, CDR1 is LNHDA and CDR2 is SQIVND (reference sequence). The CDR3: CASRVVGQVNEKLFF. CDR3 sequence (DNA): TGTGCCAGTAGAGTGGTCGGACAGGTGAATGAAAAACTGTTTTTT.

This clone was seen a handful of times. The chain couples TRBV29-1 to TRBJ1-3, with D possibly matching TRBD1 (6 bases). V shed 7 bases and J shed 0 bases, with 10 bases lying between them. CDR1 and CDR2 (germline): SQVTM, ANQGSEA. CDR3 size: 13 residues. The CDR3, as DNA: TGCAGCGGTCGACAGGACTCTGGAAACACCATATATTTT. Residues: CSGRQDSGNTIYF.

This clone was detected only a few times. The rearrangement uses TRBV5-8 and TRBJ2-7; no definite D call. This CDR3 spans 11 amino acids. Germline CDR1 is SGHTS and CDR2 is YDEGEE. The ends were cut back, 3 bases at V and 4 bases at J, with 5 bases in the middle. In DNA form, the CDR3 reads TGTGCCAGCAGCTACGAGTACGAGCAGTACTTC. Amino acid sequence: CASSYEYEQYF.

This chain joins TRBV5-1 and TRBJ2-4, with D possibly being TRBD2 (6 bases). CDR1 and CDR2 from the germline V gene are SGHRS and YFSETQ. The V and J ends lost 1 base and 8 bases respectively, with 16 bases between them. This CDR3 spans 15 amino acids. CDR3 amino acids: CASSLWGEGEHIQYF. CDR3 DNA: TGCGCCAGCAGCTTGTGGGGGGAAGGGGAGCACATTCAGTACTTC.

The table lists this clone with a few counts. The chain links TRBV9 to TRBJ1-1; a weak D match, TRBD1 (6 bases). The CDR3 is made up of 17 amino acids. Germline CDR1 is SGDLS and CDR2 is YYNGEE. Trimming pared 0 bases from V and 4 bases from J, leaving 19 bases between. CDR3 DNA: TGTGCCAGCAGCGTAGAGGGATGGACCAGGGGTCTCACTGAAGCTTTCTTT. Protein: CASSVEGWTRGLTEAFF.

There are a few counts of this clone. The chain combines TRBV30 with TRBJ2-1; D may be TRBD2 (5 bases). This CDR3 contains 19 residues. The germline V and J ends were trimmed by 1 base and 7 bases, with 29 bases remaining between them. Looked up from germline, CDR1 is GTSNPN and CDR2 is SVGIG (reference sequence). CDR3 amino acids: CAWSGEPFRFVEVGNEQFF. The CDR3 region has the DNA TGTGCCTGGAGTGGGGAGCCATTCCGTTTTGTAGAGGTCGGGAATGAGCAGTTCTTC.

J is TRBJ2-5 and V is TRBV18; TRBD1 matches at 9 bases. V shed 1 base and J 3 bases; nucleotides not matched to a gene: 3. The length of the CDR3 is 15 residues. The germline gives CDR1 KGHSH, CDR2 LQKENI. The DNA of the CDR3 is TGTGCCAGCTCACCACTGGACAGGGGAGAAGAGACCCAGTACTTC. Its protein is CASSPLDRGEETQYF.

This clone was picked up a small number of times. Written as DNA, the CDR3 is TGCGCCAGCGGACAACAGCACTCCTACAATGAGCAGTTCTTC. Translating gives CASGQQHSYNEQFF. The V and J genes are TRBV5-1 and TRBJ2-1; tentative D call: TRBD1 (5 bases). Germline CDR1 reads SGHRS; CDR2 reads YFSETQ. Trimming left V 7 bases short and J 0 bases short, with 11 bases between. CDR3 size: 14 residues.

This clone was seen a few times. The chain links TRBV6-5 to TRBJ2-7, with 9 bases matching TRBD2. V lost 4 bases to trimming and J lost 2 bases; unmatched junction nucleotides: 9. Germline CDR1 MNHEY, CDR2 SVGAGI. This CDR3 region has 16 residues. The CDR3 region is CASSLSSGSPAYEQYF. DNA of the CDR3: TGTGCCAGCAGTTTAAGTAGCGGGAGCCCAGCCTACGAGCAGTACTTC.

This clone has a handful of counts. J is TRBJ2-7 and V is TRBV15, with D possibly matching TRBD1 (6 bases). V lost 0 bases, J lost 0 bases, and 9 bases lay in between. The CDR3 contains 15 residues. CDR1 is LNHNV and CDR2 is YYDKDF in the germline V gene (reference sequence). In DNA, the CDR3 is TGTGCCACCAGCAGAGAGCAGGGGCACTCCTACGAGCAGTACTTC. It translates to CATSREQGHSYEQYF. Full variable domain (outside the CDR3, taken from reference TRBV15 and TRBJ2-7): DAMVIQNPRYQVTQFGKPVTLSCSQTLNHNVMYWYQQKSSQAPKLLFHYYDKDFNNEADTPDNFQSRRPNTSFCFLDIRSPGLGDTAMYLCATSREQGHSYEQYFGPGTRLTVT.

This clone was seen only a few times. The chain uses TRBV7-9 and TRBJ1-2, with D unresolved. The length of the CDR3 is 12 residues. V was pared by 3 bases and J by 6 bases, with 8 bases between. Per the germline V gene, CDR1 is SEHNR and CDR2 is FQNEAQ (reference sequence). The CDR3, as DNA: TGTGCCAGCAGCTTTTCATCGGATGGCTACACCTTC. This gives the protein CASSFSSDGYTF.

In this sample, this clone turned up a few times. V is TRBV28 and J is TRBJ2-3, with D possibly TRBD1 on 6 matching bases. The germline gives CDR1 MDHEN, CDR2 SYDVKM. The CDR3 is 12 residues long. V was shortened by 6 bases and J by 5 bases, with 9 bases between the two germline ends. The CDR3, as DNA: TGTGCCAGCAGAACAGGGAAAGATACGCAGTATTTT. It codes for CASRTGKDTQYF.

The chain combines TRBV4-2 with TRBJ1-2; D possibly corresponds to TRBD1 (5 bases). This CDR3 comprises 15 residues. V lost 1 base and J lost 5, with 14 bases in between. Germline assignment: CDR1 LGHNA and CDR2 YNFKEQ. The CDR3 nucleotides are TGTGCCAGCAGCCAAGGGGGCGGGGGAACGTATGGCTACACCTTC. Its translation: CASSQGGGGTYGYTF.

This clone appeared a few times. CDR3 loop: CASTGQGANEQYF. The CDR3 DNA reads as TGTGCCAGTACGGGACAGGGGGCGAACGAGCAGTACTTC. This chain joins TRBV6-6 and TRBJ2-7; 12 nucleotides match TRBD1. The V segment lost 9 bases and the J segment 5 bases; nucleotides outside the gene matches: 5. Germline CDR1 MNHNY, CDR2 SVGAGI (reference sequence). This CDR3 is 13 amino acids long.

Only a few counts were recorded for this clone. This specimen includes other DNA sequences encoding the same CDR3. V gene TRBV18 combines with J gene TRBJ2-3; D ambiguous. Germline CDR1 and CDR2: KGHSH and LQKENI. Trimming took 0 bases from V and 3 from J, leaving 4 bases between them. The CDR3 covers 13 residues. The CDR3 coding sequence is TGTGCCAGCTCACCACCTTCAACAGATACGCAGTATTTT. This sequence encodes CASSPPSTDTQYF.